The 23 T cell receptor beta chains below come from one sample, sequenced in a study of T cell changes during pregnancy in multiple sclerosis. Here immunoSEQ multiplex PCR was the method, and the copy in TCRdb shows in-frame clones only, minus some. The table has fewer than 40,000 clones, 90% seen once. Sequencing was performed on CD4+ T cells from peripheral blood mononuclear cells, taken in the second trimester of pregnancy. The receptors stem from a female donor with multiple sclerosis, enrolled in a pregnancy study.

This sequence joins TRBV5-1 and TRBJ2-4; 10 bases fit TRBD1. The J segment lost 7 bases and the V segment lost 2 bases, leaving 9 bases of the junction unmatched. The V gene's germline CDR1 is SGHRS and CDR2 YFSETQ. This CDR3 region has 16 residues. The CDR3 region has the DNA TGCGCCAGCAGCTTCAGATTAGGGACAGGGGCTAACATTCAGTACTTC. Translated: CASSFRLGTGANIQYF.

The rearrangement uses TRBV7-3 and TRBJ1-6; D is perhaps TRBD1 (5 bases). From germline, CDR1 is SGHTA and CDR2 FQGTGA. Trimming removed 5 bases from V and 10 bases from J, with 12 bases in between. This CDR3 is built from 13 residues. This CDR3 reads CASSQGDSSPLHF. The CDR3 region has the DNA TGTGCCAGCAGCCAAGGGGACTCCTCACCCCTCCACTTT.

This clone was seen only once. This chain joins TRBV27 and TRBJ2-7; 10 bases line up with TRBD1. The CDR3 covers 14 residues. V trimming: 6 bases; J trimming: 6 bases; junction bases outside the gene matches: 8. Germline CDR1 and CDR2: MNHEY and SMNVEV (reference sequence). CDR3 nucleotide sequence: TGTGCCAGCAGCCGCAGACAGGGGGCCGGCGAGCAGTACTTC. The encoded protein is CASSRRQGAGEQYF.

This clone was recorded a few times. The chain carries TRBV5-1 and TRBJ2-3, with TRBD1 matching 9 bases. This CDR3 contains 14 residues. Germline CDR1 is SGHRS and CDR2 is YFSETQ. Trimming cost V 0 bases and J 6 bases; bases outside gene matches: 2. The CDR3 sequence is CASSLGQGEDTQYF. The CDR3 DNA sequence: TGCGCCAGCAGCTTGGGACAGGGGGAGGATACGCAGTATTTT.

This clone appeared once. The V and J genes are TRBV7-2 and TRBJ2-1, with a weak D call TRBD2 (5 bases). The CDR3 loop spans 15 amino acids. CDR1 SGHTA and CDR2 FQGNSA come from the germline V gene. Trimming removed 0 bases at V and 0 bases at J, with 6 bases between. This CDR3 is CASSLAGSSYNEQFF. CDR3 DNA sequence: TGTGCCAGCAGCTTAGCGGGGAGCTCCTACAATGAGCAGTTCTTC.

The rearrangement joins TRBV13 to TRBJ2-3, with a possible D match to TRBD1 (5 bases). Germline lookup yields CDR1 PRHDT and CDR2 FYEKMQ (reference sequence). Trimming left V 3 bases short and J 4 bases short, with 17 bases between. This CDR3 contains 16 residues. CDR3 sequence: CASSLRTAVGADTQYF. CDR3 coding DNA: TGTGCCAGCAGCTTGCGGACCGCCGTAGGGGCAGATACGCAGTATTTT.

The rearrangement joins TRBV21-1 to TRBJ1-2. TRBV21-1 has pseudogene status. The CDR3 is 14 amino acids. The CDR3 region has the DNA TGTGCCAGCAGCTTGGGACTAGGAGCCTATGGCTACACCTTC. Protein: CASSLGLGAYGYTF.

The genes are TRBV9 and TRBJ2-5, with D perhaps matching TRBD1 (6 bases). With 4 bases removed from V and 0 bases from J, the gap between germline ends came to 10 bases. Germline CDR1 reads SGDLS; CDR2 reads YYNGEE. The CDR3 consists of 14 residues. The CDR3 nucleotides are TGTGCCAGCAGCAATACAGGGTACCAAGAGACCCAGTACTTC. Its translation is CASSNTGYQETQYF.

The V call is TRBV29-1, the J call TRBJ2-7, with D perhaps matching TRBD1 (6 bases). Germline V CDR1 and CDR2: SQVTM, ANQGSEA. This CDR3 contains 13 residues. Trimming removed 4 bases at V and 3 bases at J, with 13 bases between. CDR3 coding DNA: TGCAGCGTTGGGTCAGGGGCATACTACGAGCAGTACTTC. As protein: CSVGSGAYYEQYF.

CDR3 nucleotide sequence: TGCGCCAGCAGCCAAGAAACCCCGGGACAGTTCAGCTCTGGAAACACCATATATTTT. Translating it yields CASSQETPGQFSSGNTIYF. This sequence joins TRBV4-3 and TRBJ1-3; TRBD1 matches at 7 bases. Losses at the gene ends were 0 bases for V and 0 bases for J; bases not matched to a gene: 11. This CDR3 is built from 19 residues. Germline loops: CDR1 LGHNA, CDR2 YSLEER.

In DNA, the CDR3 is TGTGCCATCAGTGGGACAGGGGAATTCGAGGCTTTCTTT. This translates into CAISGTGEFEAFF. This rearrangement joins TRBV10-3 to TRBJ1-1; TRBD1 matches at 9 bases. The V segment lost 4 bases and the J segment 11 bases; nucleotides outside the gene matches: 8. This CDR3 is built from 13 residues. CDR1 and CDR2 from the germline V gene are ENHRY and SYGVKD.

The V and J genes are TRBV2 and TRBJ1-1, with D maybe TRBD1 (6 bases). The germline V and J ends were trimmed by 4 bases and 4 bases, with 13 bases remaining between them. The CDR3 spans 14 residues. The V gene's germline CDR1 is SNHLY and CDR2 FYNNEI. Here the CDR3 reads CASSGKGGLTEAFF. The CDR3 nucleotides are TGTGCCAGCAGTGGAAAGGGGGGGCTCACTGAAGCTTTCTTT.

The CDR3 here is CASSIEVAGSVPQHF. Here the CDR3 DNA reads TGTGCCAGTAGTATCGAGGTAGCGGGGAGTGTGCCCCAGCATTTT. The genes are TRBV19 and TRBJ1-5; unclear D gene. The germline V gene has CDR1 LNHDA and CDR2 SQIVND (reference sequence). V was clipped by 3 bases and J by 9 bases, with 18 bases between them. This CDR3 comprises 15 residues.

The chain joins TRBV25-1 to TRBJ1-2, with D maybe TRBD1 (6 bases). V lost 8 bases and J 5 bases, leaving 12 bases between the germline ends. This CDR3 has 12 residues. CDR1 and CDR2 (germline): MGHDK, SYGVNS. The CDR3 nucleotides read TGTGCCAGCCTCGGGACATTTTATGGCTACACCTTC. Translated: CASLGTFYGYTF.

The rearrangement links TRBV23-1 to TRBJ2-7, with 9 bases lining up with TRBD2. TRBV23-1 is flagged as an ORF with uncertain function. The CDR3 has 14 residues. The V gene end was trimmed by 11 bases and the J gene end by 4 bases; junction bases not matched to a gene: 12. The CDR3 reads CAHSNSGRAYEQYF. The CDR3 DNA follows: TGCGCCCATAGCAATAGCGGGAGAGCGTACGAGCAGTACTTC.

V gene TRBV19 combines with J gene TRBJ1-4, with 7 bases identical to TRBD1. This CDR3 contains 14 residues. Germline V gene data show CDR1 as LNHDA and CDR2 as SQIVND (reference sequence). The trim removed 10 bases at V and 5 bases at J, leaving 10 bases unmatched. CDR3 DNA: TGTGCCACCGCTTACCGGGACAGAAATGAAAAACTGTTTTTT. Its protein product is CATAYRDRNEKLFF.

The rearrangement joins TRBV29-1 to TRBJ1-2; 7 nucleotides agree with TRBD1. Germline lookup yields CDR1 SQVTM and CDR2 ANQGSEA. Losses at the gene ends were 6 bases for V and 4 bases for J; bases not matched to a gene: 2. The CDR3 is 11 amino acids. CDR3 nucleotides: TGCAGCGTCTGGGACAGCTATGGCTACACCTTC. Amino acid sequence: CSVWDSYGYTF. Complete variable domain (other parts from reference TRBV29-1 and TRBJ1-2): SAVISQKPSRDICQRGTSLTIQCQVDSQVTMMFWYRQQPGQSLTLIATANQGSEATYESGFVIDKFPISRPNLTFSTLTVSNMSPEDSSIYLCSVWDSYGYTFGSGTRLTVV.

The V gene is TRBV7-2, the J gene TRBJ1-2, with D unclear. Germline V gene sequence: CDR1 SGHTA, CDR2 FQGNSA. The V and J ends lost 2 bases and 1 base respectively, with 11 bases between them. The CDR3 runs 15 residues. The CDR3 coding sequence is TGTGCCAGCAGCTTAATGATAGATTTTAACTATGGCTACACCTTC. Amino acids: CASSLMIDFNYGYTF.

This chain uses TRBV6-5 with TRBJ2-1, with 7 bases fitting TRBD1. This CDR3 is 16 amino acids long. CDR1 and CDR2 from the germline V gene are MNHEY and SVGAGI. Unmatched junction bases numbered 14, after V lost 4 bases and J lost 8 bases. CDR3 in amino acids: CASSLQGVSRYDEQFF. The CDR3 DNA is TGTGCCAGCAGTTTGCAGGGGGTCTCTAGGTACGATGAGCAGTTCTTC.

The chain recombines TRBV19 with TRBJ1-5; 8 bases match TRBD1. This CDR3 has 14 amino acids. CDR1 is LNHDA and CDR2 is SQIVND in the germline V gene (reference sequence). J gave up 9 bases and V 4 bases, and 8 bases lay outside the gene matches. CDR3 protein: CASSTRTGFRPQHF. Here the CDR3 DNA reads TGTGCCAGTAGTACCCGGACAGGGTTTAGGCCCCAGCATTTT.

This chain uses TRBV29-1 with TRBJ2-4; 11 bases are a match to TRBD1. Germline V gives CDR1 SQVTM, CDR2 ANQGSEA. The CDR3 spans 17 residues. After removal of 3 bases from V and 3 bases from J, the junction contained 10 bases not matched to a gene. The chain's CDR3 is CSVEAGKGTGGKNIQYF. DNA of the CDR3: TGCAGCGTTGAGGCTGGGAAAGGGACAGGGGGCAAAAACATTCAGTACTTC.

The V call is TRBV7-3, the J call TRBJ2-6, with D unclear. Trimming removed 5 bases at V and 5 bases at J, with 22 bases between. The CDR3 has 18 amino acids. CDR1 SGHTA and CDR2 FQGTGA come from the germline V gene. The CDR3 coding sequence is TGTGCCAGCAGCGGTATCAAACGCTTACAAAGTCGGGCCAACGTCCTGACTTTC. Amino acid sequence: CASSGIKRLQSRANVLTF.

The chain has TRBV9 and TRBJ1-3; D call uncertain. The V end was cut by 0 bases, the J end by 2 bases, with 9 bases between. This CDR3 is 15 amino acids long. CDR1 and CDR2 (germline): SGDLS, YYNGEE. The CDR3 DNA reads TGTGCCAGCAGCGTAGATGTCATCCCTGGAAACACCATATATTTT. Residues: CASSVDVIPGNTIYF.